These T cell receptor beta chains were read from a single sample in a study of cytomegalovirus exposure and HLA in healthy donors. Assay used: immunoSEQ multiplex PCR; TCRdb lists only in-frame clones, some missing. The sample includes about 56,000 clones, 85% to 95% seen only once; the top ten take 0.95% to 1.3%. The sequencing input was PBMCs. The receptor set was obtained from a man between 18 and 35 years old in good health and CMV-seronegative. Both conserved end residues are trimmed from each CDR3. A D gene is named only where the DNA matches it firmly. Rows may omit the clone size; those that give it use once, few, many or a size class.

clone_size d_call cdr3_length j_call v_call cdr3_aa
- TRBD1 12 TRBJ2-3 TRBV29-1 SHIRGLSTDTQY
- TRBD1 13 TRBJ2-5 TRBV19 ASSLDRGGQETQY
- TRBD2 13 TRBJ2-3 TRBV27 ASTQAGGFTDTQY
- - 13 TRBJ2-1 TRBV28 ASSPGGGRVHEQF
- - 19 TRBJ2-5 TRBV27 ASSFRGRGQVWRPGDGTQY
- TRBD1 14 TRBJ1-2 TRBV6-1 ASSDYRQGADWGYT
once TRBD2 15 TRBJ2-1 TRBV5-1 ASSLELGAGAVNEQF
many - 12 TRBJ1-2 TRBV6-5 ASSYLTGNYGYT
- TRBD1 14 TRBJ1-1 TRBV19 ASSLQSGGQNTEAF
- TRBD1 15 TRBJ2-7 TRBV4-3 ASSQERRQGAFYEQY
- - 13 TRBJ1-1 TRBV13 ASSAAPLANTEAF
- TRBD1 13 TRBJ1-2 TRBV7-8 ASSLAATGGDGYT
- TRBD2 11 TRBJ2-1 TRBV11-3 ASSSGLDNEQF
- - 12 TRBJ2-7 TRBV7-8 ASSLGTSTYEQY
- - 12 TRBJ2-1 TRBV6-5 AIAKVRTYNEQF
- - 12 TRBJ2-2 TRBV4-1 ASSQDLGTGELF
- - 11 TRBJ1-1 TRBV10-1 ASSPRFAAEAF
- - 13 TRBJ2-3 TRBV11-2 ASSLGADGRDTQY
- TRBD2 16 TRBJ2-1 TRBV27 ASSSPGFSGGANNEQF
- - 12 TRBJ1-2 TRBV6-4 ASRSRGGNYGYT
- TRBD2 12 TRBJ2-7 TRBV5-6 ASSLAGPVYEQY
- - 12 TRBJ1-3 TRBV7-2 ASSLDNSGNTIY
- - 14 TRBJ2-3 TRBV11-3 ASSSRDVTGTDTQY
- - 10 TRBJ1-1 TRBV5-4 ASSYSNTEAF
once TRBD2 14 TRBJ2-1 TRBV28 AIQEASGKNWDEQF
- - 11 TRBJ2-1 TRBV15 ATRLLPGSEQF
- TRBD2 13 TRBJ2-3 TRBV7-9 ASSLGLASTDTQY